The 20 T cell receptor beta chains below were found in one sample sequenced in a study of early T cells in non-severe SARS-CoV-2 infection. TCRdb processed the 5' RACE reads anew with MiXCR; each CDR3 protein has one entry. The repertoire holds about 83,000 distinct CDR3 sequences, with roughly an eighth as singletons. The sequenced sample consisted of whole blood. These receptors were collected from an adult who was a healthcare worker with PCR-confirmed SARS-CoV-2 infection or an uninfected control (not recorded which).

This clonotype has a count of ten or more. Here the CDR3 reads CASSADRRKLFF. The CDR3 DNA sequence: TGTGCCAGCAGCGCGGACAGGAGGAAACTGTTTTTT. This sequence joins TRBV7-2 and TRBJ1-4; 7 bases align to TRBD1. The length of the CDR3 is 12 residues. The trim removed 5 bases at V and 11 bases at J, leaving 5 bases unmatched. Per germline, CDR1 SGHTA and CDR2 FQGNSA.

This clonotype was seen ten or more times. The rearrangement uses TRBV2 and TRBJ2-5, with TRBD2 matching over 9 bases. This CDR3 is 14 amino acids long. Trimming removed 6 bases from V and 6 bases from J; junction bases left unmatched: 8. In germline, CDR1 is SNHLY, CDR2 FYNNEI. Written as DNA, the CDR3 is TGTGCCAGCAGCGGCGGGGGGGCGATGCAGACCCAGTACTTC. Its translation is CASSGGGAMQTQYF. The variable domain in full, completed from reference TRBV2 and TRBJ2-5, reads EPEVTQTPSHQVTQMGQEVILRCVPISNHLYFYWYRQILGQKVEFLVSFYNNEISEKSEIFDDQFSVERPDGSNFTLKIRSTKLEDSAMYFCASSGGGAMQTQYFGPGTRLLVL.

This clonotype came up many times. The chain joins TRBV5-5 to TRBJ2-7, with TRBD2 matching 8 bases. The CDR3 is made up of 15 amino acids. V shed 4 bases and J 7 bases; nucleotides not matched to a gene: 13. Germline assignment: CDR1 SGHKS and CDR2 YYEKEE (reference sequence). This CDR3 is CASSPYSGTKGEQYF. The DNA of the CDR3 is TGTGCCAGCAGCCCGTATAGCGGGACCAAAGGGGAGCAGTACTTC.

This chain links TRBV5-1 with TRBJ2-2, with TRBD1 matching 9 bases. Germline values: CDR1 SGHRS, CDR2 YFSETQ. V shed 0 bases, J shed 6 bases, and the junction held 6 bases outside the gene matches. The CDR3 loop spans 16 amino acids. The CDR3 DNA sequence: TGCGCCAGCAGCTTGGACGGGACAGGGTCACCCGGGGAGCTGTTTTTT. Translation gives CASSLDGTGSPGELFF.

There are many counts of this clonotype. The rearrangement uses TRBV30 and TRBJ2-3; 7 bases fit TRBD2. Germline V lookup: CDR1 GTSNPN, CDR2 SVGIG (reference sequence). The V gene end was trimmed by 2 bases and the J gene end by 3 bases; junction bases not matched to a gene: 5. The CDR3 has 14 residues. The CDR3 DNA reads TGTGCCTGGAGTTACCCGGGGGGAACAGATACGCAGTATTTT. This gives the protein CAWSYPGGTDTQYF.

CDR3 DNA: TGTGCCAGCACCCCTGATCGTGGGCAGCCCCAGCATTTT. Translation gives CASTPDRGQPQHF. The gene calls are TRBV12-3 or TRBV12-4 and TRBJ1-5; D remains unclear. The CDR3 runs to 13 residues. V lost 7 bases and J lost 7, with 14 bases in between.

This clonotype was observed at least ten times. The chain employs TRBV7-9 and TRBJ2-5; D is perhaps TRBD2 (6 bases). This CDR3 comprises 16 residues. V was cut by 2 bases and J by 4 bases, with 17 bases left in between. Germline V gene sequence: CDR1 SEHNR, CDR2 FQNEAQ (reference sequence). As DNA, the CDR3 is TGTGCCAGCAGCTTAATACTAGCTCCCCCCGGAGAGACCCAGTACTTC. Its protein is CASSLILAPPGETQYF. Full variable domain (missing parts from reference TRBV7-9 and TRBJ2-5): DTGVSQNPRHKITKRGQNVTFRCDPISEHNRLYWYRQTLGQGPEFLTYFQNEAQLEKSRLLSDRFSAERPKGSFSTLEIQRTEQGDSAMYLCASSLILAPPGETQYFGPGTRLLVL.

This clonotype turned up a few times. The chain carries TRBV12-3 or TRBV12-4 and TRBJ1-4; D uncertain. There are 13 residues in the CDR3. Trimming stripped 5 bases from V and 8 bases from J, with 12 bases between. CDR3 sequence reads: CASSPPRSEKLFF. The CDR3 region has the DNA TGTGCCAGCAGTCCGCCCCGGAGCGAAAAACTGTTTTTT.

CDR3 bases: TGTGCCAGCAGTTTCCTCGGAGGGTTGGGGGAGCTGTTTTTT. It encodes CASSFLGGLGELFF. The J gene is TRBJ2-2, the V gene TRBV6-2 or TRBV6-3, with a possible D match to TRBD2 (6 bases). CDR1 and CDR2 (germline): MNHEY, SVGEGT. V was shortened by 4 bases and J by 8 bases, with 14 bases between the two germline ends. The CDR3 runs to 14 residues.

This clonotype was picked up many times. The CDR3 coding sequence is TGTGCCTGGAGTGACAGGAACAATCAGCCCCAGCATTTT. Amino acids: CAWSDRNNQPQHF. This chain joins TRBV30 and TRBJ1-5, with D maybe TRBD1 (5 bases). V shed 1 base and J shed 3 bases, with 7 bases lying between them. Germline CDR1 and CDR2: GTSNPN and SVGIG (reference sequence). There are 13 residues in the CDR3. Complete variable domain (other parts from reference TRBV30 and TRBJ1-5): SQTIHQWPATLVQPVGSPLSLECTVEGTSNPNLYWYRQAAGRGLQLLFYSVGIGQISSEVPQNLSASRPQDRQFILSSKKLLLSDSGFYLCAWSDRNNQPQHFGDGTRLSIL.

This chain joins TRBV3-1 and TRBJ1-2; D unresolved. V dropped 2 bases and J dropped 4 bases, with 2 bases sitting between them. Germline V gives CDR1 LGHDT, CDR2 YNNKEL (reference sequence). The CDR3 covers 11 residues. Here the CDR3 reads CASSQSYGYTF. In DNA form, the CDR3 reads TGTGCCAGCAGCCAAAGCTATGGCTACACCTTC.

This sequence joins TRBV18 and TRBJ2-5, with TRBD1 identical over 9 bases. Unmatched junction bases numbered 4, after V lost 0 bases and J lost 5 bases. Per the germline V gene, CDR1 is KGHSH and CDR2 is LQKENI. This CDR3 region has 15 residues. This CDR3 is CASSPPGQGTETQYF. The CDR3 nucleotides are TGTGCCAGCTCACCACCGGGACAGGGAACGGAGACCCAGTACTTC.

This clonotype was counted only a few times. The chain recombines TRBV19 with TRBJ2-7; D may correspond to TRBD1 or TRBD2 (6 bases each). This CDR3 is 13 amino acids long. The V and J ends lost 6 bases and 2 bases respectively, with 11 bases between them. Germline V CDR1 and CDR2: LNHDA, SQIVND (reference sequence). The CDR3 region has the DNA TGTGCCAGTAGACCCGGGGGCACCTACGAGCAGTACTTC. It specifies CASRPGGTYEQYF. Full variable domain (rest looked up from reference TRBV19 and TRBJ2-7): DGGITQSPKYLFRKEGQNVTLSCEQNLNHDAMYWYRQDPGQGLRLIYYSQIVNDFQKGDIAEGYSVSREKKESFPLTVTSAQKNPTAFYLCASRPGGTYEQYFGPGTRLTVT.

At least ten counts were recorded for this clonotype. This rearrangement joins TRBV29-1 to TRBJ1-2, with 7 bases aligning to TRBD1. The CDR3 has 14 residues. V lost 7 bases to trimming and J lost 4 bases; unmatched junction nucleotides: 12. Germline CDR1 SQVTM, CDR2 ANQGSEA. In nucleotides, the CDR3 is TGCAGCGCCACAGACAGGGAACCGGGCTATGGCTACACCTTC. Translated, it gives CSATDREPGYGYTF.

This clonotype was counted at least ten times. J is TRBJ1-2 and V is TRBV5-1, with TRBD1 identical over 8 bases. The CDR3 is 15 residues long. Germline CDR1 reads SGHRS; CDR2 reads YFSETQ. After removal of 4 bases from V and 5 bases from J, the junction contained 10 bases not matched to a gene. This CDR3 is CASSPSSQGEYGYTF. The CDR3 DNA sequence: TGCGCCAGCAGCCCGAGCTCACAGGGGGAGTATGGCTACACCTTC.

At least ten counts were recorded for this clonotype. The chain joins TRBV4-2 to TRBJ2-3; maybe TRBD2 (7 bases). CDR1 and CDR2 from the germline V gene are LGHNA and YNFKEQ. The CDR3 is made up of 16 amino acids. Trimming stripped 0 bases from V and 1 base from J, with 11 bases between. In nucleotides, the CDR3 is TGTGCCAGCAGCCAAGAGGGGGGGCCAGGCACAGATACGCAGTATTTT. Its translation is CASSQEGGPGTDTQYF.

This clonotype was seen a few times. The rearrangement joins TRBV6-6 to TRBJ2-2; perhaps TRBD1 as D (5 bases). Looked up from germline, CDR1 is MNHNY and CDR2 is SVGAGI (reference sequence). Trimming removed 7 bases at V and 1 base at J, with 10 bases between. This CDR3 region has 14 residues. The chain's CDR3 is CASIGHLNTGELFF. CDR3 in DNA: TGTGCCAGCATCGGACACCTGAACACCGGGGAGCTGTTTTTT.

The table lists this clonotype with many counts. This chain links TRBV18 with TRBJ2-3; 8 bases match TRBD2. The CDR3 is 15 residues long. J gave up 2 bases and V 3 bases, and 4 bases lay outside the gene matches. Per germline, CDR1 KGHSH and CDR2 LQKENI. The CDR3 DNA reads TGTGCCAGCTCACCTTTAGCGGGGATCACAGATACGCAGTATTTT. Protein sequence: CASSPLAGITDTQYF.

The chain links TRBV10-2 to TRBJ1-5, with D possibly being TRBD1 (5 bases). Trimming removed 0 bases from V and 3 bases from J, with 12 bases in between. Germline V CDR1 and CDR2: WSHSY, SAAADI. The CDR3 has 16 residues. CDR3 amino acids: CASSESQGTHNQPQHF. DNA of the CDR3: TGCGCCAGCAGTGAGTCGCAGGGAACACACAATCAGCCCCAGCATTTT.

V gene TRBV7-2 combines with J gene TRBJ2-7, with a tentative D call TRBD2 (6 bases). CDR1 is SGHTA, CDR2 FQGNSA, per germline. V shed 5 bases and J shed 5 bases, with 19 bases lying between them. The CDR3 length is 15 residues. The CDR3 here is CASSDRSARGDEQYF. CDR3 nucleotides: TGTGCCAGCAGCGATAGATCCGCCCGCGGGGACGAGCAGTACTTC.